This T cell receptor beta chain is drawn from a study of blood T cell repertoires in COVID-19. Study overall: COVID-19 samples from acute and convalescent phases originated in the United States, Italy and Spain. PBMCs, B-cell-depleted T cells, or T cells provided the cDNA or gDNA that made up the material.

In the authors' workflow: Quantification of nucleated cells was approximated via reference gene primer amplification. The table came from immunoSEQ multiplex PCR; TCRdb's copy has only in-frame clones and leaves some out. The D gene and trimming were derived from the DNA, and the V and J assignments and clone size from that table. The repertoire holds just over 650,000 clones, with approximately 90% as singletons. CDR3 length: 17 amino acids. V was cut by 8 bases and J by 5 bases, with 27 bases left in between. The germline gives CDR1 LNHDA, CDR2 SQIVND (reference sequence). V gene TRBV19 combines with J gene TRBJ1-1; maybe TRBD1 (6 bases). Sequenced material: peripheral blood. This TCR was recovered from a woman aged 18-29 years with acute or convalescent COVID-19. The CDR3 spells CASPWDIKSAGGTEAFF. Here the CDR3 DNA reads TGTGCCAGTCCTTGGGACATCAAGTCTGCGGGTGGTACTGAAGCTTTCTTT. Based on the CDR3 plus reference TRBV19 and TRBJ1-1, the full variable domain is DGGITQSPKYLFRKEGQNVTLSCEQNLNHDAMYWYRQDPGQGLRLIYYSQIVNDFQKGDIAEGYSVSREKKESFPLTVTSAQKNPTAFYLCASPWDIKSAGGTEAFFGQGTRLTVV.